This T cell receptor (beta chain) was sequenced during a study of T-cell reconstitution after alpha-beta-depleted transplantation in children. Ten or more counts support this clonotype. Its antigen is not identified. Unique molecular identifiers were incorporated when the TCRbeta library was constructed. TCRdb re-called the PCR reads with MiXCR, one entry per CDR3 protein. Of more than 85,000 distinct CDR3 sequences in the sample, 7.5% to 9.5% were seen once. Study-level points and caveats: Alpha-beta T cells present about two months after transplant were reported to originate from several hundred expanded graft clones. Some patients showed high day-60 TCRbeta diversity, which derived from surviving recipient T cells and thymic progenitors. Newly produced T cells mostly provided counts and TCRbeta diversity after one year, as hyperexpanded clones declined.

The sample in question was PBMCs, obtained before TCRalphabeta/CD19-depleted stem cell transplant. This TCR was recovered from a boy aged 2 to 9 with acute lymphoblastic leukemia, due to receive a stem cell transplant.

The CDR3 loop reads CASSDYRDRLNEQFF. In DNA, the CDR3 is TGTGCCAGCAGTGATTACCGGGACAGACTTAATGAGCAGTTCTTC. The chain joins TRBV6-1 to TRBJ2-1; 7 nucleotides match TRBD1. The CDR3 is 15 amino acids. Germline-derived CDR1 and CDR2 are MNHNS and SASEGT. The J segment lost 7 bases and the V segment lost 3 bases, leaving 9 bases of the junction unmatched.